The present T cell receptor (beta chain) was sequenced within a study of T-cell memory formation after mild COVID-19. Whole-study context: Largely donor-specific sequence clusters came from a couple of donors.

V was clipped by 0 bases and J by 2 bases, with 18 bases between them. In germline, CDR1 is DFQATT, CDR2 SNEGSKA (reference sequence). The CDR3 extends over 17 amino acids. With constant-segment primers, 5'RACE yielded cDNA libraries of TCR alpha and TCR beta that carried sample barcodes and UMIs. MiXCR was run by TCRdb on the 5' RACE reads, yielding one entry per CDR3 protein. This table has just over 400,000 distinct CDR3 sequences, around a quarter appearing once. Worth noting for this clonotype: Its matching antigen is unknown.

General study findings and limits: Some responding clones appeared in pre-infection memory, suggesting cross-reactive memory joined. CD4+ clones that contracted lay mainly in CM and EM; CD8+ ones lay in EMRA.

The material sequenced was PBMCs or a T cell subset sorted from them (not recorded which). The sequence was collected from an adult woman who had mild COVID-19 (a few samples of this study predate the infection). Cell type and time point are not known. The chain is built from TRBV20-1 and TRBJ2-3; no clear D. CDR3 in amino acids: CSAREVDHRRSTDTQYF. The CDR3 nucleotides read TGCAGTGCTAGAGAAGTCGATCACCGCCGTTCCACAGATACGCAGTATTTT.